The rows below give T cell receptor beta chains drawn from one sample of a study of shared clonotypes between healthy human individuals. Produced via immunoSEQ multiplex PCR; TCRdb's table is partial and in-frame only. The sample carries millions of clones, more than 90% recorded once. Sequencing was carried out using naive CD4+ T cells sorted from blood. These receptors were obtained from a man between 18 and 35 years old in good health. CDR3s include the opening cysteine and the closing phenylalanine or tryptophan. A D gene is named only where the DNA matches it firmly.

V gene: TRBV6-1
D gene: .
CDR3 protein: CASSAGFGGQPQHF

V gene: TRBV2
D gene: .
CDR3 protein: CASSGDGGVHDQPQHF

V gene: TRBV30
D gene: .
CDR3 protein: CAWSQLNTEAFF

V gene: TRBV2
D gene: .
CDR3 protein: CASSGSTLNTEAFF

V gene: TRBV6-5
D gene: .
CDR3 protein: CASTRPGTDTQYF

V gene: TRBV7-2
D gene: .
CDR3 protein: CASSLGGVNTGELFF

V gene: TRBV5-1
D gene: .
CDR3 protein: CASSLDLYEQYF

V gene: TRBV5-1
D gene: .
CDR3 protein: CASSLSGGSNQPQHF

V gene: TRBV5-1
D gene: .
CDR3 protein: CASSLAGGQETQYF

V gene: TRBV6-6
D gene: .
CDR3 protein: CASSQNDQPQHF

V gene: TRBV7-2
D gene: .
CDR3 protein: CASSPTGTVSTYEQYF

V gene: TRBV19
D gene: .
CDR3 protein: CASSQTDSYEQYF

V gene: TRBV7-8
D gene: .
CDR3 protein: CASSGDGNTEAFF

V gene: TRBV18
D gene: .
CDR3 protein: CASSLRAGRDSPLHF

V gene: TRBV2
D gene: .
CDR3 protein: CASSETGLGQGPYEQYF

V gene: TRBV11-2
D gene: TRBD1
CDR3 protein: CASSLRQGRDSPLHF

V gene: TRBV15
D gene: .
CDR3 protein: CATGGQLNTEAFF

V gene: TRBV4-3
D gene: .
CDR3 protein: CASSQDDLAKNIQYF

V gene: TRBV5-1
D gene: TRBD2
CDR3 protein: CASRRTSGPYEQYF

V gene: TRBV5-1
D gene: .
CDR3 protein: CASSLVTGVGYEQYF

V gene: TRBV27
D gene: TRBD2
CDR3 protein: CASSRNPSGRAVSGELFF

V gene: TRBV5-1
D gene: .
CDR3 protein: CASSSRTSQGYTF

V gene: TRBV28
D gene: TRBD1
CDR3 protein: CAIDRGSNNSPLHF

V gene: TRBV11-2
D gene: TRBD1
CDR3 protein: CASSGRQGGTGELFF

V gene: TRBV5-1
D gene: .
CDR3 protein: CASSLETPGGTEAFF

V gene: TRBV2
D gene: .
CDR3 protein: CASTEEVNSPLHF

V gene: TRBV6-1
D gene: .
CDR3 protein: CASSESRLGARQYF

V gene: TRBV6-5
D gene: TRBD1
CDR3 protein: CASSRQGNGYTF

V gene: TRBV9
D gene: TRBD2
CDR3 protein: CASSASGGTLQETQYF

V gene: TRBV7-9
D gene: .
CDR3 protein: CASRRESYEQYF

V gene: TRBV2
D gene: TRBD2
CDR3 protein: CASSEPGLAGDRSYNEQFF

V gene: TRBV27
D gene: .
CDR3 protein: CASSPGYSYEQYF

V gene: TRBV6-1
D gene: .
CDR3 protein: CASSESSTGRSPLHF

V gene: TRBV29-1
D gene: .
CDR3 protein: CSDQSCLSSYNSPLHF